Listed below are T cell receptor beta chains from one sample, sequenced in a study of post-analysis software for immune sequencing data. Each CDR3 protein is one row after TCRdb ran MiXCR on the PCR reads. The table shows hundreds of thousands of distinct CDR3 sequences, with about 40% occurring only once. The sequencing sample was made of blood. Source of these receptors: a girl aged 5 to 17 with multiple sclerosis. The conserved cysteine and the conserved F or W are not part of the CDR3 here. The order of the fields is CDR3 length, clone size, V gene, CDR3 protein. A clone size is listed for some rows: how often the clone was seen (once, few, many), or a class if it is expanded.

cdr3_length: 11; clone_size: once; v_call: TRBV6-2/TRBV6-3; cdr3_aa: ASTTGTTYEQY
cdr3_length: 13; clone_size: few; v_call: TRBV20-1; cdr3_aa: SADPGTSGSNEQF
cdr3_length: 13; clone_size: NA; v_call: TRBV12-3/TRBV12-4; cdr3_aa: ASSEHRGSTDTQY
cdr3_length: 12; clone_size: NA; v_call: TRBV20-1; cdr3_aa: SAGNRGSNEKLF
cdr3_length: 12; clone_size: NA; v_call: TRBV7-2; cdr3_aa: ASSESTSAYEQY
cdr3_length: 13; clone_size: NA; v_call: TRBV12-3/TRBV12-4; cdr3_aa: ASSYISGSTDTQY
cdr3_length: 13; clone_size: NA; v_call: TRBV4-2; cdr3_aa: ASSQVEGQSETQY
cdr3_length: 15; clone_size: NA; v_call: TRBV5-1; cdr3_aa: ASSRMVAEDSYNEQF
cdr3_length: 12; clone_size: few; v_call: TRBV10-3; cdr3_aa: AITGTGGGYGYT
cdr3_length: 13; clone_size: once; v_call: TRBV11-2; cdr3_aa: ASSPSAGSYNGQF
cdr3_length: 13; clone_size: NA; v_call: TRBV12-3/TRBV12-4; cdr3_aa: ASSLQGQGWETQY
cdr3_length: 11; clone_size: NA; v_call: TRBV6-6; cdr3_aa: ASTSTGTYEQY
cdr3_length: 10; clone_size: NA; v_call: TRBV5-6; cdr3_aa: ASSFSQDTQY
cdr3_length: 14; clone_size: NA; v_call: TRBV24-1; cdr3_aa: ATSDLTPGTQDTQY
cdr3_length: 12; clone_size: NA; v_call: TRBV5-1; cdr3_aa: ASSLGGSLYEQY
cdr3_length: 14; clone_size: NA; v_call: TRBV20-1; cdr3_aa: SAVLGVGTENTEAF
cdr3_length: 12; clone_size: few; v_call: TRBV7-9; cdr3_aa: ASSPWANQETQY
cdr3_length: 10; clone_size: few; v_call: TRBV12-3/TRBV12-4; cdr3_aa: ASTGGATEAF
cdr3_length: 11; clone_size: NA; v_call: TRBV5-1; cdr3_aa: ASSPDLVETQY
cdr3_length: 10; clone_size: NA; v_call: TRBV29-1; cdr3_aa: SVYLAGSPLH
cdr3_length: 13; clone_size: NA; v_call: TRBV5-1; cdr3_aa: ASSGQGRTNEKLF
cdr3_length: 13; clone_size: few; v_call: TRBV4-1; cdr3_aa: ASSQRQESYNEQF
cdr3_length: 11; clone_size: NA; v_call: TRBV20-1; cdr3_aa: SAAGESTDTQY
cdr3_length: 19; clone_size: NA; v_call: TRBV4-1; cdr3_aa: ASSRERPTGLRTGAKNIQY
cdr3_length: 13; clone_size: few; v_call: TRBV6-5; cdr3_aa: ASSRDRVGNQPQH
cdr3_length: 13; clone_size: NA; v_call: TRBV3-1; cdr3_aa: ASSQEPGTSYEQY
cdr3_length: 13; clone_size: NA; v_call: TRBV20-1; cdr3_aa: SARDPGVVTYEQY